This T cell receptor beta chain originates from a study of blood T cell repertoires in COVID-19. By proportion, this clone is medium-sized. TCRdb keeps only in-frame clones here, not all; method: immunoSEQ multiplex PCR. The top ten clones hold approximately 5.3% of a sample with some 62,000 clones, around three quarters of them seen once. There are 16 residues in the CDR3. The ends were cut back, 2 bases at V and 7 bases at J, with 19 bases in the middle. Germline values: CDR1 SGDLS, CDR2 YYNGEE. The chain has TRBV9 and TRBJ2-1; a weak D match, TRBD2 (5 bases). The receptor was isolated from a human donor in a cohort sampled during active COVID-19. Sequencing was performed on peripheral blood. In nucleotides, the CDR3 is TGTGCCAGCAGCGTTAGCCCCAGGCTAGGCGGGAATGAGCAGTTCTTC. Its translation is CASSVSPRLGGNEQFF.